This T cell receptor (beta chain) came from a study of T cell changes during pregnancy in multiple sclerosis. The germline gives CDR1 MRHNA, CDR2 SNTAGT. Trimming left V 5 bases short and J 2 bases short, with 17 bases between. The CDR3 runs to 16 residues. Sequenced by immunoSEQ multiplex PCR; TCRdb stores in-frame clones only, minus some. The sample lists approximately 100,000 clones, around 90% occurring once. The source is a female donor in good health, enrolled as a control in a pregnancy study. The chain is built from TRBV6-4 and TRBJ2-3, with a tentative D call TRBD2 (7 bases). The sample in question was peripheral blood, obtained after pregnancy. CDR3 residues: CASSPEGGGHTDTQYF. As DNA, the CDR3 is TGTGCCAGCAGTCCTGAAGGCGGGGGCCACACAGATACGCAGTATTTT.